The 19 T cell receptor beta chains listed next were all sequenced from one sample in a study of post-analysis software for immune sequencing data. Study outcomes and limitations: Among about 5 TRBV segments more frequent in patients than controls were TRBV5-6, TRBV5-1 and TRBV20-1.

The antigens of these receptors remain unknown. Unique molecular identifiers tagged the TCR beta cDNA libraries. TCRdb itself ran the PCR reads through MiXCR, one entry per CDR3 protein. The table includes more than 350,000 distinct CDR3 sequences, 39% detected once. Sequencing used blood. The source of these receptors is a girl under 10 years old with multiple sclerosis.

The rearrangement uses TRBV29-1 and TRBJ2-4, with 10 bases that match TRBD2. The J call may be incorrect, as the DNA end agrees better with TRBJ2-7. Germline V gives CDR1 SQVTM, CDR2 ANQGSEA. The CDR3 extends over 15 amino acids. CDR3 sequence (DNA): TGCAGCGTTCCCCCTCCGACTAGCGGGTACGTCGAGCAGTACTTC. It specifies CSVPPPTSGYVEQYF.

V usage is TRBV5-1 and J usage is TRBJ1-4; no reliable D call. The V gene lost 7 bases and the J gene lost 7 bases, with 14 bases spanning the gap. Germline V gene lookup returns CDR1 SGHRS and CDR2 YFSETQ. CDR3 length: 13 amino acids. The CDR3 coding sequence is TGCGCCAGCCGACCCCCTGCGGGTGAAAAACTGTTTTTT. This encodes CASRPPAGEKLFF.

J is TRBJ2-7 and V is TRBV7-8; a possible D gene is TRBD2 (6 bases). CDR3 length equals 15 residues. Per germline, CDR1 SGHVS and CDR2 FQNEAQ. V lost 3 bases to trimming and J lost 5 bases, with 17 bases between them. CDR3 coding DNA: TGTGCCAGCAGCTTTCTCGGGGGAATGGGTGACGAGCAGTACTTC. As protein: CASSFLGGMGDEQYF.

This clonotype is medium-sized (0.01 to 0.1%). At one boundary the junction diverges from the germline segment, which might be a read error. The J gene is TRBJ2-5, the V gene TRBV7-7, with 11 bases lining up with TRBD2. The CDR3 is 15 amino acids. Germline V lookup: CDR1 SSHAT, CDR2 FNYEAQ (reference sequence). CDR3 sequence (DNA): TGTGCTAGCAGCTACACTAGCGGGAGTACTGAGACCCAGTACTTC. Its translation: CASSYTSGSTETQYF.

There are a few counts of this clonotype. The rearrangement joins TRBV14 to TRBJ2-1; D is perhaps TRBD2 (6 bases). CDR3 length equals 17 residues. The V end was cut by 1 base, the J end by 4 bases, with 17 bases between. Per the germline V gene, CDR1 is SGHDN and CDR2 is FVKESK. CDR3 residues: CASSQGVREGGYNEQFF. CDR3 nucleotide sequence: TGTGCCAGCAGCCAAGGTGTGAGAGAGGGAGGATACAATGAGCAGTTCTTC.

This clonotype was seen more than once but under ten times. The rearrangement joins TRBV6-5 to TRBJ2-4; no reliable D call. Gene TRBJ2-5 matches the end of the DNA better, so the J call may be wrong. From germline, CDR1 is MNHEY and CDR2 SVGAGI. The CDR3 consists of 13 residues. The CDR3 bases are TGTGCCAGCAGTTACGGGGTCCAAGAGACCCAGTACTTC. Protein product: CASSYGVQETQYF.

This rearrangement joins TRBV20-1 to TRBJ2-3; D call uncertain. Germline V lookup: CDR1 DFQATT, CDR2 SNEGSKA (reference sequence). V lost 6 bases and J lost 5, with 18 bases in between. The CDR3 covers 14 residues. The CDR3 DNA follows: TGCAGTGCAGCGCTCGAAGGTAGAGTAGATACGCAGTATTTT. Amino acids: CSAALEGRVDTQYF.

This clonotype came up a few times. The rearrangement joins TRBV6-5 to TRBJ1-5; D is unresolved. CDR3 length equals 17 residues. Germline values: CDR1 MNHEY, CDR2 SVGAGI. V dropped 0 bases and J dropped 4 bases, with 16 bases sitting between them. The CDR3 coding sequence is TGTGCCAGCAGTTACTCGCGGAACGCAGCCGCAAATCAGCCCCAGCATTTT. Encoded protein: CASSYSRNAAANQPQHF.

The rearrangement joins TRBV6-2 or TRBV6-3 to TRBJ1-2, with a possible D match to TRBD1 (5 bases). CDR1 and CDR2 from the germline V gene are MNHEY and SVGEGT. V lost 6 bases and J lost 8, with 13 bases in between. The CDR3 loop spans 12 amino acids. CDR3 residues: CASRSGTQGYTF. The CDR3, as DNA: TGTGCCAGCAGATCCGGGACCCAGGGCTACACCTTC.

This clonotype was seen at least ten times. The gene calls are TRBV4-2 and TRBJ1-2; 7 bases are shared with TRBD1. With 2 bases clipped from V and 0 bases from J, the junction kept 3 bases outside the gene matches. CDR1 LGHNA and CDR2 YNFKEQ come from the germline V gene. CDR3 length equals 15 residues. Here the CDR3 reads CASSQNRGTNYGYTF. The CDR3, as DNA: TGTGCCAGCAGCCAAAACAGGGGAACTAACTATGGCTACACCTTC.

The V gene is TRBV12-5, the J gene TRBJ1-1; no clear D. The V end lost 2 bases, the J end lost 0 bases, and 16 bases lay between the germline ends. The germline V gene encodes CDR1 LGHNT and CDR2 FRNRAP. The CDR3 has 17 residues. The CDR3 region has the DNA TGTGCTAGTGGTTTGCTTTCACTTGGGAGCATGAACACTGAAGCTTTCTTT. This sequence encodes CASGLLSLGSMNTEAFF.

This chain uses TRBV28 with TRBJ1-2, with 8 bases identical to TRBD1. The CDR3 sequence is 14 residues long. V trimming: 5 bases; J trimming: 2 bases; junction bases outside the gene matches: 4. Germline CDR1 and CDR2: MDHEN and SYDVKM. The CDR3 DNA reads TGTGCCAGCAGTACGGGACAGGCAAACTATGGCTACACCTTC. Its translation is CASSTGQANYGYTF.

With respect to this clonotype: A read error may produce the germline difference seen at one junction end. The chain uses TRBV29-1 and TRBJ2-1; a possible D gene is TRBD1 (6 bases). This CDR3 is 14 amino acids long. Germline values: CDR1 SQVTM, CDR2 ANQGSEA. CDR3 DNA: TGCAGCGCCCCGGGCAGGGGCACCTACAATGAGCGGTTCTTC. Protein: CSAPGRGTYNERFF.

In this sample, this clonotype turned up a few times. The chain combines TRBV7-3 with TRBJ1-1; possible D gene TRBD1, 5 bases. V was shortened by 3 bases and J by 0 bases, with 8 bases between the two germline ends. Looked up from germline, CDR1 is SGHTA and CDR2 is FQGTGA. The CDR3 has 14 residues. CDR3 in DNA: TGTGCCAGCAGCTTGGAGGGGTTGAACACTGAAGCTTTCTTT. It is translated as CASSLEGLNTEAFF.

The V gene is TRBV4-1, the J gene TRBJ2-1; 11 bases align to TRBD2. The CDR3 totals 20 residues. Trimming removed 7 bases from V and 4 bases from J; junction bases left unmatched: 21. In germline, CDR1 is MGHRA, CDR2 YSYEKL. The CDR3 nucleotides are TGCGCCAGCACCTTCCGTGGGGGGCTAGCGGGAGGAAGGGCTTACAATGAGCAGTTCTTC. Translating gives CASTFRGGLAGGRAYNEQFF.

There are a few counts of this clonotype. The chain joins TRBV5-1 to TRBJ2-1, with D perhaps matching TRBD1 (6 bases). The CDR3 loop spans 15 amino acids. Trimming stripped 6 bases from V and 5 bases from J, with 18 bases between. Looked up from germline, CDR1 is SGHRS and CDR2 is YFSETQ. CDR3 coding DNA: TGCGCCAGCATCCTCGGACAGATGGGGCACAATGAGCAGTTCTTC. Its translation is CASILGQMGHNEQFF.

The rearrangement links TRBV10-3 to TRBJ2-3; the D gene is possibly TRBD1 (5 bases). The germline V gene encodes CDR1 ENHRY and CDR2 SYGVKD. The CDR3 totals 18 residues. The germline V and J ends were trimmed by 0 bases and 1 base, with 17 bases remaining between them. For the CDR3, the DNA is TGTGCCATCAGTGAGTCGACTCTGCAGGGTCTAGGCACAGATACGCAGTATTTT. Protein sequence: CAISESTLQGLGTDTQYF.

The V and J genes are TRBV10-3 and TRBJ1-5, with D unresolved. V lost 8 bases to trimming and J lost 7 bases, with 15 bases between them. Germline lookup yields CDR1 ENHRY and CDR2 SYGVKD. The CDR3 length is 13 residues. The CDR3 here is CAISGIMDQPQHF. The CDR3, as DNA: TGTGCCATCTCCGGGATTATGGACCAGCCCCAGCATTTT.

The J gene is TRBJ2-3, the V gene TRBV10-3; D remains unclear. With 1 base removed from V and 0 bases from J, the gap between germline ends came to 8 bases. The germline V gene has CDR1 ENHRY and CDR2 SYGVKD. The CDR3 consists of 15 residues. The CDR3 reads CAISEYGGSTDTQYF. For the CDR3, the DNA is TGTGCCATCAGTGAGTACGGCGGAAGCACAGATACGCAGTATTTT.